The rows below give T cell receptor beta chains drawn from one sample of a study of CD8 T cells in ankylosing spondylitis. From the 5' RACE reads, TCRdb called clonotypes with MiXCR, one entry per CDR3 protein. The sample holds about 360,000 distinct CDR3 sequences, 20% to 25% seen once. The specimen was blood, either unsorted or a sorted T cell fraction (not recorded which). Receptors originate from a male donor with ankylosing spondylitis or in good health (not recorded which). Both conserved end residues are part of each CDR3.

v_call: TRBV4-1
j_call: TRBJ2-7
cdr3_aa: CASSQGGYEQYF

v_call: TRBV7-9
j_call: TRBJ2-7
cdr3_aa: CASSFPGGNSYEQYF

v_call: TRBV4-1
j_call: TRBJ2-7
cdr3_aa: CASSPRGQGHDEQYF

v_call: TRBV7-8
j_call: TRBJ1-3
cdr3_aa: CASSHGTDSGNTIYF

v_call: TRBV6-1
j_call: TRBJ1-1
cdr3_aa: CASSPDGRNTEAFF

v_call: TRBV12-3/TRBV12-4
j_call: TRBJ2-1
cdr3_aa: CASSFPGDHEQFF

v_call: TRBV12-3/TRBV12-4
j_call: TRBJ2-3
cdr3_aa: CASSFGGADTQYF

v_call: TRBV7-8
j_call: TRBJ2-1
cdr3_aa: CASSLDRDGVEQFF

v_call: TRBV7-2
j_call: TRBJ2-3
cdr3_aa: CASSSVSPDTQYF

v_call: TRBV7-3
j_call: TRBJ2-4
cdr3_aa: CASSLTTSGEAWSAKNIQYF

v_call: TRBV6-5
j_call: TRBJ1-1
cdr3_aa: CASSYSGQPPVATEAFF

v_call: TRBV4-2
j_call: TRBJ2-7
cdr3_aa: CASSQVGLNYEQYF

v_call: TRBV6-4
j_call: TRBJ2-2
cdr3_aa: CASSEKGTGELFF

v_call: TRBV5-1
j_call: TRBJ2-3
cdr3_aa: CASSPSGGVPDTQYF

v_call: TRBV12-3/TRBV12-4
j_call: TRBJ2-1
cdr3_aa: CASSLARGDEQFF

v_call: TRBV7-9
j_call: TRBJ1-2
cdr3_aa: CASSLVQKPYGYTF

v_call: TRBV12-3/TRBV12-4
j_call: TRBJ2-7
cdr3_aa: CASRRLMGEQYF

v_call: TRBV20-1
j_call: TRBJ2-3
cdr3_aa: CSANRDTRWYF

v_call: TRBV12-3/TRBV12-4
j_call: TRBJ2-1
cdr3_aa: CASSFRGGNEQFF

v_call: TRBV6-1
j_call: TRBJ2-1
cdr3_aa: CASSESPGGTNNEQFF

v_call: TRBV6-1
j_call: TRBJ1-5
cdr3_aa: CASSREVESQPQHF

v_call: TRBV12-3/TRBV12-4
j_call: TRBJ2-7
cdr3_aa: CASSFLSGFYEQYF

v_call: TRBV11-2
j_call: TRBJ1-2
cdr3_aa: CASSLDDRGYGYTF

v_call: TRBV4-1
j_call: TRBJ2-1
cdr3_aa: CASSQERNSYNEQFF

v_call: TRBV4-1
j_call: TRBJ2-3
cdr3_aa: CASSQESSIFRTQYF

v_call: TRBV7-8
j_call: TRBJ2-7
cdr3_aa: CASSLVGGRLPYEQYF

v_call: TRBV4-1
j_call: TRBJ2-2
cdr3_aa: CASSQGSGGPNTGELFF

v_call: TRBV6-1
j_call: TRBJ2-3
cdr3_aa: CASSDLTHREQYF